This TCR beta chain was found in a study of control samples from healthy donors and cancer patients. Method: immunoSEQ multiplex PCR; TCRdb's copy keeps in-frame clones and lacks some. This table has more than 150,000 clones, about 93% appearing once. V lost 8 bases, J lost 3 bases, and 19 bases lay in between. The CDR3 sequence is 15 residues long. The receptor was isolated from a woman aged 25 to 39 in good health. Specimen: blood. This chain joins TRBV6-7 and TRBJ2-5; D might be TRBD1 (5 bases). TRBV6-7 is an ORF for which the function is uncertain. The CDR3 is CASEPPKTAEETQYF. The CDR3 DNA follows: TGTGCCAGCGAGCCCCCGAAGACAGCCGAAGAGACCCAGTACTTC.